Each of the 28 T cell receptor beta chains below was sequenced from the same sample in a study of T cells in Graves' hyperthyroidism and ophthalmopathy. Amplified regions were TCR beta CDR3 sequences from RNA transcripts. First-round RT-PCR targeting the TCR CDR3 was performed with the HTBI primer set. One entry per CDR3 protein results from TCRdb running MiXCR on the multiplex PCR reads. This table holds about 420,000 distinct CDR3 sequences, around 16% found once. The sample consisted of blood. These receptor sequences come from a woman aged 18 to 35 with Graves' hyperthyroidism.

This clonotype was counted a few times. The genes are TRBV5-5 and TRBJ2-2; 7 bases map to TRBD1. CDR1 and CDR2 from the germline V gene are SGHKS and YYEKEE (reference sequence). The CDR3 sequence is 20 residues long. The junction had 20 bases not matched to a gene; V was cut back by 0 bases and J by 6 bases. In nucleotides, the CDR3 is TGTGCCAGCAGCTTGGTGCCCGGACAGGTGTGGGCAGGTTCGGCCGGGGAGCTGTTTTTT. It codes for CASSLVPGQVWAGSAGELFF.

In regard to this clonotype: The CDR3 end shows no conserved phenylalanine or tryptophan, and so a read error is likely. V is TRBV7-2 and J is TRBJ2-1; D is undetermined. This CDR3 has 13 residues. Trimming stripped 1 base from V and 3 bases from J, with 4 bases between. From germline, CDR1 is SGHTA and CDR2 FQGNSA. CDR3 in amino acids: CASSLGSYNEQFL. CDR3 coding DNA: TGTGCCAGCAGCTTAGGCAGCTACAATGAGCAGTTCCTC.

This clonotype was detected many times. The chain combines TRBV12-3 or TRBV12-4 with TRBJ2-1, with 7 bases lining up with TRBD1. After removal of 5 bases from V and 15 bases from J, the junction contained 10 bases not matched to a gene. The CDR3 is made up of 12 amino acids. The CDR3 sequence: CASSTSGTVLFF. The CDR3 DNA reads as TGTGCCAGCAGTACCTCCGGGACAGTATTGTTCTTC.

With regard to this clonotype: This may be a read error: a much more frequent sequence differs by one nucleotide. The conserved phenylalanine or tryptophan normally closing the CDR3 is absent here, so this likely arose from a read error. The CDR3 loop reads CASRSSGTYNSPLHS. CDR3 bases: TGTGCCAGCAGGAGCTCCGGGACATATAATTCACCCCTCCACTCT. The chain links TRBV2 to TRBJ1-6, with TRBD1 as a possible D gene (6 bases). The CDR3 length is 15 residues. Germline values: CDR1 SNHLY, CDR2 FYNNEI. The V and J ends lost 6 bases and 4 bases respectively, with 13 bases between them.

The chain employs TRBV2 and TRBJ1-2, with 8 positions matching TRBD1. Germline lookup yields CDR1 SNHLY and CDR2 FYNNEI. The CDR3 sequence is 12 residues long. V trimming: 6 bases; J trimming: 8 bases; junction bases outside the gene matches: 5. The CDR3 nucleotides read TGTGCCAGCAGGGGACAGGCCGGCGGCTACACCTTC. Amino acid sequence: CASRGQAGGYTF.

V is TRBV28 and J is TRBJ2-7; no clear D. Per germline, CDR1 MDHEN and CDR2 SYDVKM. V was pared by 6 bases and J by 4 bases, with 10 bases between. This CDR3 spans 12 amino acids. CDR3 nucleotides: TGTGCCAGCAGCCGTTATAATTACGAGCAGTACTTC. Translating it yields CASSRYNYEQYF.

The chain is built from TRBV2 and TRBJ1-5, with TRBD1 matching over 9 bases. V was pared by 8 bases and J by 5 bases, with 1 base of the junction left unmatched. Germline V gene data show CDR1 as SNHLY and CDR2 as FYNNEI. The CDR3 contains 12 residues. The CDR3 sequence: CASGTGYQPQHF. CDR3 bases: TGTGCCAGCGGGACAGGGTATCAGCCCCAGCATTTT.

This clonotype has at least ten counts. The chain couples TRBV28 to TRBJ1-5; D possibly corresponds to TRBD1 (5 bases). Trimming left V 2 bases short and J 0 bases short, with 14 bases between. This CDR3 region has 17 residues. The germline V gene encodes CDR1 MDHEN and CDR2 SYDVKM. The CDR3 here is CASSLTGTALSNQPQHF. The CDR3 DNA reads TGTGCCAGCAGTTTAACCGGGACGGCCCTTAGCAATCAGCCCCAGCATTTT. The full variable domain, rest sourced from reference TRBV28 and TRBJ1-5, is DVKVTQSSRYLVKRTGEKVFLECVQDMDHENMFWYRQDPGLGLRLIYFSYDVKMKEKGDIPEGYSVSREKKERFSLILESASTNQTSMYLCASSLTGTALSNQPQHFGDGTRLSIL.

The chain uses TRBV7-9 and TRBJ1-4, with D tentatively TRBD1 (6 bases). V was trimmed by 1 base and J by 0 bases, leaving 9 bases between them. The CDR3 extends over 16 amino acids. Looked up from germline, CDR1 is SEHNR and CDR2 is FQNEAQ (reference sequence). The CDR3 coding sequence is TGTGCCAGCAGCTTAGACAGGGTTGCAACTAATGAAAAACTGTTTTTT. Encoded protein: CASSLDRVATNEKLFF.

The table lists this clonotype with a few counts. The chain employs TRBV5-6 and TRBJ1-2; 7 bases fit TRBD1. The CDR3 length is 12 residues. Germline V gives CDR1 SGHDT, CDR2 YYEEEE. The junction had 5 bases not matched to a gene; V was cut back by 4 bases and J by 8 bases. CDR3 nucleotides: TGTGCCAGCAGCAACAGGGGAAGCGGCTACACCTTC. This gives the protein CASSNRGSGYTF.

This clonotype was seen many times. The V gene is TRBV5-1, the J gene TRBJ2-3; D unclear. CDR3 length: 14 amino acids. Germline V gene sequence: CDR1 SGHRS, CDR2 YFSETQ. Deletions cut 0 bases from V and 2 bases from J, with 7 bases between. CDR3 nucleotide sequence: TGCGCCAGCAGCTTGGAAACAACCACAGATACGCAGTATTTT. Its translation: CASSLETTTDTQYF. Using reference TRBV5-1 and TRBJ2-3 for the parts outside the CDR3, the full variable domain is KAGVTQTPRYLIKTRGQQVTLSCSPISGHRSVSWYQQTPGQGLQFLFEYFSETQRNKGNFPGRFSGRQFSNSRSEMNVSTLELGDSALYLCASSLETTTDTQYFGPGTRLTVL.

This clonotype was observed many times. The J gene is TRBJ2-1, the V gene TRBV12-3 or TRBV12-4, with D tentatively TRBD2 (5 bases). Trimming removed 3 bases from V and 0 bases from J, with 18 bases in between. The CDR3 has 18 residues. The CDR3 loop is CASSLERAFSSSYNEQFF. The CDR3 bases are TGTGCCAGCAGTTTGGAGAGGGCCTTCTCTAGCTCCTACAATGAGCAGTTCTTC.

Only a few counts were recorded for this clonotype. This may come from a read error, since a much larger clone is one base off. The chain links TRBV11-1 to TRBJ1-3, with 12 bases that match TRBD1. The CDR3 extends over 15 amino acids. CDR1 SGHAT and CDR2 FQDESV come from the germline V gene (reference sequence). CDR3 DNA: TGTGCCGGCAGCTTGGGACAGGGGGCGCGAAACACCATATATTTT. It is translated as CAGSLGQGARNTIYF.

This clonotype was seen at least ten times. The chain recombines TRBV7-2 with TRBJ2-7; no clear D. Germline V gene data show CDR1 as SGHTA and CDR2 as FQGNSA. CDR3 size: 11 residues. V was clipped by 5 bases and J by 3 bases, with 5 bases between them. CDR3 nucleotides: TGTGCCAGCAGCACCGTCTACGAGCAGTACTTC. Amino acids: CASSTVYEQYF. The variable domain in full, with the rest retrieved from reference TRBV7-2 and TRBJ2-7, is GAGVSQSPSNKVTEKGKDVELRCDPISGHTALYWYRQSLGQGLEFLIYFQGNSAPDKSGLPSDRFSAERTGGSVSTLTIQRTQQEDSAVYLCASSTVYEQYFGPGTRLTVT.

This chain uses TRBV6-1 with TRBJ2-7; the match to TRBD2 covers 9 bases. The germline CDR1 and CDR2 sequences are MNHNS and SASEGT. The CDR3 contains 17 residues. V shed 4 bases and J 3 bases; nucleotides not matched to a gene: 13. The CDR3 bases are TGTGCCAGCAGTGGTCCCGTACGGCGGGGGGGGGGCTACGAGCAGTACTTC. Translating it yields CASSGPVRRGGGYEQYF.

The chain links TRBV6-5 to TRBJ2-5; 7 bases align to TRBD1. The CDR3 is 17 amino acids. V shed 0 bases, J shed 4 bases, and the junction held 11 bases outside the gene matches. Per germline, CDR1 MNHEY and CDR2 SVGAGI. The CDR3 sequence is CASSYSATGTSGETQYF. CDR3 in DNA: TGTGCCAGCAGTTACTCAGCGACAGGGACGAGTGGAGAGACCCAGTACTTC.

This clonotype was observed at least ten times. The chain is built from TRBV20-1 and TRBJ1-5; D may be TRBD1 (5 bases). Between the trimmed V and J ends, which lost 6 bases and 1 base, there was a span of 16 bases. CDR1 and CDR2 from the germline V gene are DFQATT and SNEGSKA (reference sequence). The CDR3 covers 15 residues. The chain's CDR3 is CSAPPLGQSNQPQHF. The CDR3 region has the DNA TGCAGTGCCCCCCCTCTGGGGCAGAGCAATCAGCCCCAGCATTTT.

This clonotype was observed at least ten times. The V and J genes are TRBV6-6 and TRBJ2-7, with 11 bases lining up with TRBD2. Per germline, CDR1 MNHNY and CDR2 SVGAGI (reference sequence). With V trimmed by 0 bases and J by 0 bases, 7 bases remained unmatched. There are 18 residues in the CDR3. The DNA of the CDR3 is TGTGCCAGCAGTTACTCGAGGACTAGCGGGCCCAGCTCCTACGAGCAGTACTTC. This gives the protein CASSYSRTSGPSSYEQYF.

Notes on this clonotype: This could be a read error, since a much larger clone is one nucleotide away. The genes are TRBV15 and TRBJ2-5; 8 bases map to TRBD1. The CDR3 is 14 amino acids. The V and J ends lost 2 bases and 9 bases, in that order; junction bases with no gene match: 8. CDR1 LNHNV and CDR2 YYDKDF come from the germline V gene (reference sequence). The CDR3 DNA reads TGTGCCACCAGCAGACGGACAGGGTGGGAGGCCCAGTACTTC. Translation: CATSRRTGWEAQYF.

This clonotype was seen many times. The chain employs TRBV5-1 and TRBJ2-3, with 7 bases that match TRBD1. The CDR3 has 14 amino acids. The ends lost 3 bases at V and 3 bases at J; junction bases unmatched: 4. Germline V gives CDR1 SGHRS, CDR2 YFSETQ. CDR3: CASSSGTVTDTQYF. In DNA, the CDR3 is TGCGCCAGCAGCTCCGGGACAGTAACAGATACGCAGTATTTT. Based on the CDR3 plus reference TRBV5-1 and TRBJ2-3, the full variable domain is KAGVTQTPRYLIKTRGQQVTLSCSPISGHRSVSWYQQTPGQGLQFLFEYFSETQRNKGNFPGRFSGRQFSNSRSEMNVSTLELGDSALYLCASSSGTVTDTQYFGPGTRLTVL.

This clonotype was detected many times. This chain links TRBV2 with TRBJ2-3; tentative D call: TRBD1 (6 bases). Per germline, CDR1 SNHLY and CDR2 FYNNEI. V lost 5 bases to trimming and J lost 4 bases, with 16 bases between them. This CDR3 comprises 15 residues. The CDR3 loop is CASSIRGSSADTQYF. The DNA of the CDR3 is TGTGCCAGCAGTATCAGGGGAAGTAGCGCAGATACGCAGTATTTT.

This clonotype occurred many times. The chain combines TRBV6-5 with TRBJ2-5; possibly TRBD2 for D (6 bases). This CDR3 contains 15 residues. Germline V gives CDR1 MNHEY, CDR2 SVGAGI. Trimming shortened V by 0 bases and J by 4 bases, and 12 bases separated the two germline ends. CDR3 in amino acids: CASSYSLEGGETQYF. DNA of the CDR3: TGTGCCAGCAGTTACTCGCTGGAGGGAGGAGAGACCCAGTACTTC.

Notes on this clonotype: This could be a read error, since a much larger clone is one nucleotide away. This sequence joins TRBV11-3 and TRBJ2-3, with TRBD2 as a possible D gene (5 bases). The CDR3 contains 14 residues. Germline CDR1 reads SGHNT; CDR2 reads YENEEA. For the CDR3, the DNA is TGTACCAGCAGCTCTAGAGGACTCCCCGGTACGCAGTATTTT. Its protein product is CTSSSRGLPGTQYF.

This clonotype was seen at least ten times. The chain uses TRBV19 and TRBJ2-4; D is undetermined. Germline V gives CDR1 LNHDA, CDR2 SQIVND (reference sequence). The CDR3 runs 15 residues. Deletions cut 4 bases from V and 8 bases from J, with 18 bases between. In DNA form, the CDR3 reads TGTGCCAGTAGTAATAGGGCCAAAGCGTGGGACATTCAGTACTTC. Amino acid sequence: CASSNRAKAWDIQYF.

As concerns this clonotype: Being one base from a much bigger clone, this may be a read error. This chain links TRBV6-1 with TRBJ2-7; 11 nucleotides agree with TRBD2. Trimming removed 5 bases from V and 4 bases from J; junction bases left unmatched: 16. Germline V lookup: CDR1 MNHNS, CDR2 SASEGT. The length of the CDR3 is 18 residues. The CDR3 DNA follows: TGTGCCAGCAGTCATACTAACGCACTAGCGGGGGCCCTTTACGAGCAGTACTTC. Its protein product is CASSHTNALAGALYEQYF.

This clonotype showed up many times. J is TRBJ1-2 and V is TRBV27; 11 bases align to TRBD1. The V gene end was trimmed by 4 bases and the J gene end by 5 bases; junction bases not matched to a gene: 6. This CDR3 is built from 15 residues. Germline assignment: CDR1 MNHEY and CDR2 SMNVEV (reference sequence). Here the CDR3 DNA reads TGTGCCAGCAGTTCGGACAGGGGGCGTGGGTATGGCTACACCTTC. This encodes CASSSDRGRGYGYTF.

Note on this clonotype: The junction does not match germline at one end; this may be a read error. V usage is TRBV6-2 or TRBV6-3 and J usage is TRBJ2-5, with D maybe TRBD1 (6 bases). The CDR3 sequence is 14 residues long. Germline assignment: CDR1 MNHEY and CDR2 SVGEGT. In DNA form, the CDR3 reads TGTGCCGGCAGGCCCAGGGGCACCGAAGAGACCCAGTACTTC. Protein product: CAGRPRGTEETQYF.

The chain carries TRBV14 and TRBJ2-6, with D maybe TRBD1 (6 bases). Trimming left V 6 bases short and J 4 bases short, with 16 bases between. The CDR3 totals 16 residues. Germline assignment: CDR1 SGHDN and CDR2 FVKESK. The CDR3 bases are TGTGCCAGCAGACGCAGAACAGGGACCGGGGCCAACGTCCTGACTTTC. Translating it yields CASRRRTGTGANVLTF. The full variable domain, in which reference TRBV14 and TRBJ2-6 provide the parts outside the CDR3, is EAGVTQFPSHSVIEKGQTVTLRCDPISGHDNLYWYRRVMGKEIKFLLHFVKESKQDESGMPNNRFLAERTGGTYSTLKVQPAELEDSGVYFCASRRRTGTGANVLTFGAGSRLTVL.